A selection of T cell receptor beta chains follows, all from one sample in a study of metastatic and nonmetastatic thyroid tumors. TCRdb reprocessed the PCR reads via MiXCR. The table records 40,000 or so clones, approximately 13% of them present only once. Sequencing was carried out using blood. The receptor set was obtained from a female donor with papillary thyroid cancer or a benign thyroid nodule (not recorded which). Some clones in this sample may be carry-over from other donors' samples. Both conserved end residues are part of each CDR3. A D gene is named only where the DNA matches it firmly. The size entry gives once, few, many or a size class.

v_gene,abundance,d_gene,j_gene,CDR3aa,CDR3nt
TRBV5-4,many,TRBD1,TRBJ2-7,CASSLVSGGLRSYEQYF,TGTGCCAGCAGCTTGGTGTCAGGGGGCTTGAGGTCCTACGAGCAGTACTTC
TRBV9,many,.,TRBJ2-2,CASSPKRWDTNTGELFF,TGTGCCAGCAGCCCCAAAAGGTGGGACACTAACACCGGGGAGCTGTTTTTT
TRBV2,many,.,TRBJ2-5,CASSRNQETQYF,TGTGCCAGCTCACGCAACCAAGAGACCCAGTACTTC
TRBV27,few,.,TRBJ1-2,CASSLVFPVLVLGDYGYTF,TGTGCCAGCAGTTTAGTCTTCCCCGTACTGGTGCTTGGGGACTATGGCTACACCTTC
TRBV6-1,many,TRBD1,TRBJ1-3,CATRQGISGNTIYF,TGTGCCACCCGACAGGGGATCTCTGGAAACACCATATATTTT
TRBV29-1,few,.,TRBJ1-1,CSARCGGGANTEAFF,TGCAGCGCCCGGTGTGGCGGAGGGGCGAACACTGAAGCTTTCTTT
TRBV11-2,many,.,TRBJ1-1,CASSLEGPGSDTEAFF,TGTGCCAGCAGCTTAGAGGGGCCAGGGTCGGACACTGAAGCTTTCTTT
TRBV7-7,many,.,TRBJ1-2,CASSSSRGYGYTF,TGTGCTAGCAGCTCCTCACGGGGTTATGGCTACACCTTC
TRBV12-3/TRBV12-4,many,.,TRBJ2-7,CASSNTGSTGEQYF,TGTGCCAGCAGTAACACCGGGAGCACTGGGGAGCAGTACTTC
TRBV2,many,TRBD1,TRBJ1-5,CATSTGGQPQHF,TGTGCCACCTCGACAGGGGGTCAGCCCCAGCATTTT
TRBV29-1,few,.,TRBJ2-2,CSVDPGAGELFF,TGCAGCGTTGACCCGGGTGCCGGGGAGCTGTTTTTT